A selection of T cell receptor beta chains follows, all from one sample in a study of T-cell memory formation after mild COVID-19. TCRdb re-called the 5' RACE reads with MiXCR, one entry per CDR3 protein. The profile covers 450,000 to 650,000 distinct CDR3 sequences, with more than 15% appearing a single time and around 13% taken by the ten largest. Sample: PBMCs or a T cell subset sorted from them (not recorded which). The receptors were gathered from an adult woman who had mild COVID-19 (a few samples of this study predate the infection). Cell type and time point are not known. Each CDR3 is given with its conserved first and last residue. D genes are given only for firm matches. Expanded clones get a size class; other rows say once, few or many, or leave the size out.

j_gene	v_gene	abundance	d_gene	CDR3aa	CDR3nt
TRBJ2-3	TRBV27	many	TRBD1	CASSQTQGAVWTDTQYF	TGTGCCAGCAGTCAGACACAGGGGGCAGTCTGGACAGATACGCAGTATTTT
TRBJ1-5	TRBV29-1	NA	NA	CSLYKGGLIIKSNQPQHF	TGCAGCCTATATAAAGGGGGGCTGATCATCAAAAGCAATCAGCCCCAGCATTTT
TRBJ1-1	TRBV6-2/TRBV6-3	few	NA	CASSYSKQMNTEAFF	TGTGCCAGCAGTTACTCGAAACAGATGAACACTGAAGCTTTCTTT
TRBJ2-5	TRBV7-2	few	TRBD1	CASSFPVGNPGQGALETQYF	TGTGCCAGCAGCTTCCCGGTGGGGAACCCGGGACAGGGGGCTTTGGAGACCCAGTACTTC
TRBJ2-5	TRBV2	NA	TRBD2	CASSGTSGQETQYF	TGTGCCAGCAGTGGGACTAGCGGCCAAGAGACCCAGTACTTC
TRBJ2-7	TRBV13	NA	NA	CASSKESSYEQYF	TGTGCCAGCAGCAAAGAGTCCTCCTACGAGCAGTACTTC
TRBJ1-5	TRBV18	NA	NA	CASSRVAVKSNQPQHF	TGTGCCAGCTCACGGGTGGCGGTCAAGAGCAATCAGCCCCAGCATTTT
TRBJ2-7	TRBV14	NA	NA	CASSQDSGTPSYEQYF	TGTGCCAGCAGCCAAGATTCAGGGACCCCTTCCTACGAGCAGTACTTC
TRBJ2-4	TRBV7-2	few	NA	CASSLGRIKNIQYF	TGTGCCAGCAGCTTGGGACGGATCAAAAACATTCAGTACTTC
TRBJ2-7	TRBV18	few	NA	CASSPTRMDEQYF	TGTGCCAGCTCACCAACTAGAATGGACGAGCAGTACTTC
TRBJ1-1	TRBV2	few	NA	CASSYWRDTEAFF	TGTGCCAGCAGTTACTGGCGGGACACTGAAGCTTTCTTT
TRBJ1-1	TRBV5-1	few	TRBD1	CASSAGQQNTEAFF	TGCGCCAGCAGCGCGGGACAGCAGAACACTGAAGCTTTCTTT
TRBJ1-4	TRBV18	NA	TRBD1	CASSPDRFSEKLFF	TGTGCCAGCTCACCGGACAGGTTTTCTGAAAAACTGTTTTTT
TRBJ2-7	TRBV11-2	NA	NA	CASSLGRQRTYEQYF	TGTGCCAGCAGCTTAGGCAGACAGAGAACCTACGAGCAGTACTTC
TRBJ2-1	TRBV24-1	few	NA	CATSDPRTALNEQFF	TGTGCCACCAGTGATCCCCGGACGGCCCTGAATGAGCAGTTCTTC
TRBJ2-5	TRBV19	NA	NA	CASSNNPSETQYF	TGTGCCAGTAGCAACAATCCGAGTGAGACCCAGTACTTC
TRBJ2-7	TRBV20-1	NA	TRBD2	CSAREITSGKSYEQYF	TGCAGTGCTAGAGAGATTACTAGCGGGAAGTCCTACGAGCAGTACTTC
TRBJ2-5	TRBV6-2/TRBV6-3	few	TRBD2	CASSYTPGLAETQYF	TGTGCCAGCAGTTACACCCCGGGACTAGCTGAGACCCAGTACTTC
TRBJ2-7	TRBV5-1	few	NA	CASSLVSSGRPYEQYF	TGCGCCAGCAGCTTGGTGTCTTCAGGAAGGCCGTACGAGCAGTACTTC
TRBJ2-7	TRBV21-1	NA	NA	CASSKAEEQGVKYF	TGTGCCAGCAGCAAAGCCGAGGAGCAGGGGGTTAAGTACTTC
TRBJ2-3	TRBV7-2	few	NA	CASSRTKDQVSDTQYF	TGTGCCAGCAGCCGAACTAAGGACCAGGTGTCAGATACGCAGTATTTT
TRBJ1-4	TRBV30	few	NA	CASRGSATNEKLFF	TGTGCCTCCAGGGGAAGCGCGACTAATGAAAAACTGTTTTTT
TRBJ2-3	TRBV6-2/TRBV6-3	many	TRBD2	CASSGLAGGPRTDTQYF	TGTGCCAGCAGCGGACTAGCGGGAGGGCCGCGCACAGATACGCAGTATTTT
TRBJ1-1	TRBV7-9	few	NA	CASSTEMGMTEAFF	TGTGCCAGCAGCACCGAGATGGGGATGACTGAAGCTTTCTTT
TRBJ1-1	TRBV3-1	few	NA	CASSQRSRSEAFF	TGTGCCAGCAGCCAACGTTCTAGGAGTGAAGCTTTCTTT
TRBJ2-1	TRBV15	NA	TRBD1	CATSKSRDRSYNEQFF	TGTGCCACCAGCAAGTCCAGGGACAGGAGCTACAATGAGCAGTTCTTC
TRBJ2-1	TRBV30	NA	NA	CLTTGLVENEQFF	TGTCTCACAACGGGATTGGTGGAAAATGAGCAGTTCTTC
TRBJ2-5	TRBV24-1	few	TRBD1	CATGGQGIGTQYF	TGTGCCACCGGGGGACAGGGGATAGGGACCCAGTACTTC
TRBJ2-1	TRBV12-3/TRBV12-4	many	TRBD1	CASSSRGINEQFF	TGTGCCAGCAGTTCCAGGGGGATTAATGAGCAGTTCTTC
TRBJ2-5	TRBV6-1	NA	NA	CASSFLLGGETQYF	TGTGCCAGCAGTTTTTTACTAGGTGGAGAGACCCAGTACTTC
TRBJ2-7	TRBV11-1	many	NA	CASSLEGGEQYF	TGTGCCAGCAGCTTAGAGGGTGGCGAGCAGTACTTC
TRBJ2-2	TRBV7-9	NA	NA	CASSLGELFF	TGTGCCAGCAGCTTAGGGGAGCTGTTTTTT
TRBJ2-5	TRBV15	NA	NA	CATSRDNAGVETQYF	TGTGCCACCAGCAGAGATAATGCAGGAGTAGAGACCCAGTACTTC
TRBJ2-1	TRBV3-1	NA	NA	CASSQAVSSSEQFF	TGTGCCAGCAGCCAAGCGGTTTCTAGTAGTGAGCAGTTCTTC
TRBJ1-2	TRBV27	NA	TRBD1	CASRPWDSRNYGYTF	TGTGCCAGTCGACCTTGGGACAGCCGAAACTATGGCTACACCTTC
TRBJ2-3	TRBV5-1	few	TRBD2	CASSWGGWDTDTQYF	TGCGCCAGCAGCTGGGGGGGATGGGACACAGATACGCAGTATTTT
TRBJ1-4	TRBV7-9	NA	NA	CASSLDSGVEKLFF	TGTGCCAGCAGCTTAGATTCGGGAGTCGAAAAACTGTTTTTT
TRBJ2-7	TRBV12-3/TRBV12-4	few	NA	CASSKDPMVEQYF	TGTGCCAGCAGTAAGGACCCCATGGTCGAGCAGTACTTC
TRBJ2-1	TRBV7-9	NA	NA	CASSLGLIIYNEQFF	TGTGCCAGCAGCTTAGGGCTCATTATATACAATGAGCAGTTCTTC
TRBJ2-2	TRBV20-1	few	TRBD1	CSARDQGASMNTGELFF	TGCAGTGCTAGAGACCAGGGGGCATCGATGAACACCGGGGAGCTGTTTTTT
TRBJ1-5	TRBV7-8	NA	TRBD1	CASSPQGGPNQPQHF	TGTGCCAGCAGTCCTCAGGGGGGCCCCAATCAGCCCCAGCATTTT
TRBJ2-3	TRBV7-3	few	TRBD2	CASSSRGLAGVDTQYF	TGTGCCAGCAGTTCCCGAGGGTTGGCGGGAGTGGATACGCAGTATTTT